A single sample gave rise to the 5 T cell receptor beta chains below, sequenced in a study of T-cell memory formation after mild COVID-19. TCRdb re-analysed the 5' RACE reads in MiXCR, keeping a single row per CDR3 protein. There are approximately 65,000 distinct CDR3 sequences in the sample; 9.3% occur only once, and about 1.1% lies in the top ten. Sequenced: PBMCs or a T cell subset sorted from them (not recorded which). These TCRs come from a man aged 18 to 29 who had mild COVID-19 (a few samples of this study predate the infection). Cell type and time point are not known.

The chain carries TRBV18 and TRBJ2-1; 13 bases fit TRBD2. Germline CDR1 is KGHSH and CDR2 is LQKENI. The J segment lost 0 bases and the V segment lost 4 bases, leaving 9 bases of the junction unmatched. The CDR3 runs to 19 residues. The DNA for the CDR3 is TGTGCCAGCTCACGGTGGACTAGCGGGGGCGATAACTCCTACAATGAGCAGTTCTTC. It is translated as CASSRWTSGGDNSYNEQFF.

This clonotype was observed at least ten times. The V call is TRBV7-8, the J call TRBJ2-6, with 7 bases that match TRBD1. With 4 bases clipped from V and 0 bases from J, the junction kept 3 bases outside the gene matches. The CDR3 covers 16 residues. Per germline, CDR1 SGHVS and CDR2 FQNEAQ. CDR3 sequence (DNA): TGTGCCAGCAGCTCAGGGGGTGCCTCTGGGGCCAACGTCCTGACTTTC. Translated, it gives CASSSGGASGANVLTF.

V gene TRBV6-6 combines with J gene TRBJ1-5, with D possibly matching TRBD1 (5 bases). The CDR3 consists of 13 residues. V lost 3 bases to trimming and J lost 5 bases, with 8 bases between them. Germline CDR1 and CDR2: MNHNY and SVGAGI (reference sequence). CDR3 coding DNA: TGTGCCAGCAGTTATCAGGGTGATCAGCCCCAGCATTTT. Its protein is CASSYQGDQPQHF.

In its sample, this clonotype was seen a few times. The chain is built from TRBV28 and TRBJ1-3, with D unresolved. Trimming took 11 bases from V and 2 from J, leaving 13 bases between them. Germline V gene data show CDR1 as MDHEN and CDR2 as SYDVKM. The CDR3 has 13 residues. The CDR3 bases are TGTGCCTCCGGGGTGGGGACTGGAAACACCATATATTTT. Translation gives CASGVGTGNTIYF.

The rearrangement uses TRBV9 and TRBJ2-5; tentative D call: TRBD2 (5 bases). Between the trimmed V and J ends, which lost 3 bases and 7 bases, there was a span of 10 bases. The CDR3 is made up of 12 amino acids. Germline assignment: CDR1 SGDLS and CDR2 YYNGEE. The CDR3 protein is CASSEAEGTQYF. CDR3 nucleotide sequence: TGTGCCAGCAGCGAGGCCGAGGGGACCCAGTACTTC.